What follows are 18 T cell receptor beta chains derived from one specimen sequenced in a study of T cells after posttransplantation cyclophosphamide. A marrow graft followed busulfan-fludarabine conditioning, with cyclophosphamide on days +3 and +4. The table came from immunoSEQ multiplex PCR; TCRdb's copy has only in-frame clones and leaves some out. Seen here are around 4,400 clones, approximately 80% observed once, and the top ten hold around two fifths. Sequenced material: PBMCs, taken around 30 days after a stem cell transplant with posttransplant cyclophosphamide. These receptors all stem from a male patient aged 45-60 years who received an allogeneic stem cell transplant from an unrelated donor, was CMV-positive, and had acute GVHD only. Some T cells may have originated in the graft donor.

The gene calls are TRBV2 and TRBJ2-7; 7 positions agree with TRBD1. This CDR3 comprises 16 residues. Per germline, CDR1 SNHLY and CDR2 FYNNEI. After removal of 0 bases from V and 5 bases from J, the junction contained 10 bases not matched to a gene. The CDR3 here is CASSEAKNRGYHEQYF. The CDR3 nucleotides are TGTGCCAGCAGTGAAGCGAAGAACAGGGGCTACCACGAGCAGTACTTC.

In its sample, this clone is large. The rearrangement joins TRBV7-9 to TRBJ1-4; TRBD1 matches 8 bases. This CDR3 region has 15 residues. V lost 4 bases, J lost 3 bases, and 4 bases stayed unmatched. Germline V gene sequence: CDR1 SEHNR, CDR2 FQNEAQ (reference sequence). DNA of the CDR3: TGTGCCAGCAGCTACAGGGGGAGAGCTAATGAAAAACTGTTTTTT. Translation: CASSYRGRANEKLFF. The entire variable domain, with the rest obtained from reference TRBV7-9 and TRBJ1-4, is as follows: DTGVSQNPRHKITKRGQNVTFRCDPISEHNRLYWYRQTLGQGPEFLTYFQNEAQLEKSRLLSDRFSAERPKGSFSTLEIQRTEQGDSAMYLCASSYRGRANEKLFFGSGTQLSVL.

The chain has TRBV7-9 and TRBJ2-7, with 10 bases fitting TRBD2. V was clipped by 3 bases and J by 4 bases; unmatched bases: 3. This CDR3 region has 14 residues. CDR1 and CDR2 from the germline V gene are SEHNR and FQNEAQ (reference sequence). The DNA of the CDR3 is TGTGCCAGCAGCTTGAGCGGGAGGGGGTACGAGCAGTACTTC. It yields the protein CASSLSGRGYEQYF. Using reference TRBV7-9 and TRBJ2-7 for the parts outside the CDR3, the full variable domain is DTGVSQNPRHKITKRGQNVTFRCDPISEHNRLYWYRQTLGQGPEFLTYFQNEAQLEKSRLLSDRFSAERPKGSFSTLEIQRTEQGDSAMYLCASSLSGRGYEQYFGPGTRLTVT.

This clone occurred once. V usage is TRBV4-1 and J usage is TRBJ2-1; 11 bases fit TRBD2. Germline V gene sequence: CDR1 MGHRA, CDR2 YSYEKL. Losses at the gene ends were 1 base for V and 8 bases for J; bases not matched to a gene: 10. There are 17 residues in the CDR3. In nucleotides, the CDR3 is TGCGCCAGCAGCCAAGCCGTGACTAGCGGGACCCTATATGAGCAGTTCTTC. It encodes CASSQAVTSGTLYEQFF.

The chain links TRBV28 to TRBJ1-6, with TRBD1 as a possible D gene (6 bases). The CDR3 contains 13 residues. V was clipped by 7 bases and J by 7 bases, with 11 bases between them. The V gene's germline CDR1 is MDHEN and CDR2 SYDVKM. CDR3 sequence (DNA): TGTGCCAGCACGGACAGCCCCAATTCACCCCTCCACTTT. This encodes CASTDSPNSPLHF.

V is TRBV10-3 and J is TRBJ2-2, with 7 bases aligning to TRBD2. The CDR3 is made up of 18 amino acids. Germline CDR1 is ENHRY and CDR2 is SYGVKD. Trimming at V came to 0 bases and at J to 5 bases, leaving 12 bases not matched to a gene. The CDR3 protein is CAISESGGEGSLTGELFF. The CDR3 bases are TGTGCCATCAGTGAGTCAGGAGGGGAGGGGTCACTGACCGGGGAGCTGTTTTTT.

The V and J genes are TRBV30 and TRBJ1-4; the D gene is possibly TRBD1 (6 bases). Germline CDR1 is GTSNPN and CDR2 is SVGIG (reference sequence). This CDR3 spans 13 amino acids. Between the trimmed V and J ends, which lost 1 base and 8 bases, there was a span of 11 bases. The CDR3 bases are TGTGCCTGGAGTGGGGGGCACGGGGAAAAACTGTTTTTT. This sequence encodes CAWSGGHGEKLFF.

The chain joins TRBV11-1 to TRBJ1-1; perhaps TRBD1 as D (5 bases). Germline V gives CDR1 SGHAT, CDR2 FQDESV (reference sequence). The CDR3 runs 14 residues. Between the trimmed V and J ends, which lost 2 bases and 3 bases, there was a span of 10 bases. CDR3 sequence: CASSLQGGDTEAFF. The DNA for the CDR3 is TGTGCCAGCAGCTTACAGGGAGGGGACACTGAAGCTTTCTTT.

J is TRBJ2-7 and V is TRBV7-9, with D maybe TRBD2 (6 bases). V gave up 5 bases and J gave up 7 bases, with 21 bases separating them. Germline assignment: CDR1 SEHNR and CDR2 FQNEAQ (reference sequence). This CDR3 comprises 15 residues. Written as DNA, the CDR3 is TGTGCCAGCAGCGGACAACGGGGGACCCCACCAGAGCAGTACTTC. Amino acids: CASSGQRGTPPEQYF.

V gene TRBV2 combines with J gene TRBJ2-1; 7 bases fit TRBD2. This CDR3 has 15 amino acids. The junction had 2 bases not matched to a gene; V was cut back by 3 bases and J by 0 bases. From germline, CDR1 is SNHLY and CDR2 FYNNEI. The CDR3 loop is CASSERDYSYNEQFF. CDR3 bases: TGTGCCAGCAGTGAGCGGGACTACTCCTACAATGAGCAGTTCTTC. The full variable domain, with the rest looked up from reference TRBV2 and TRBJ2-1, is EPEVTQTPSHQVTQMGQEVILRCVPISNHLYFYWYRQILGQKVEFLVSFYNNEISEKSEIFDDQFSVERPDGSNFTLKIRSTKLEDSAMYFCASSERDYSYNEQFFGPGTRLTVL.

V usage is TRBV4-1 and J usage is TRBJ2-3; a weak D match, TRBD1 (6 bases). The germline CDR1 and CDR2 sequences are MGHRA and YSYEKL. Trimming stripped 0 bases from V and 7 bases from J, with 11 bases between. The CDR3 loop spans 14 amino acids. CDR3 amino acids: CASSQESRGNTQYF. In DNA, the CDR3 is TGCGCCAGCAGCCAAGAAAGTAGGGGGAATACGCAGTATTTT.

The V gene is TRBV14, the J gene TRBJ2-7, with D perhaps matching TRBD2 (5 bases). V dropped 2 bases and J dropped 5 bases, with 7 bases sitting between them. The germline gives CDR1 SGHDN, CDR2 FVKESK. The CDR3 extends over 12 amino acids. CDR3: CASSQRGNEQYF. In DNA form, the CDR3 reads TGTGCCAGCAGCCAAAGAGGGAACGAGCAGTACTTC.

This chain uses TRBV12-1 with TRBJ2-1; the table's D call, TRBD2, has no DNA check behind it. TRBV12-1 is deemed a pseudogene. CDR3 length: 17 residues. In DNA form, the CDR3 reads TGTGCCAGCACCTTGGGGTTAGCGGGAGGGTTCTACAATGAGCAGTTCTTC. Protein sequence: CASTLGLAGGFYNEQFF.

Details on this clone: At one end the junction does not follow the germline gene, possibly because of a read error. The V gene is TRBV29-1, the J gene TRBJ2-1, with 8 bases aligning to TRBD1. In germline, CDR1 is SQVTM, CDR2 ANQGSEA. This CDR3 contains 14 residues. CDR3 amino acids: CSVEGQGNYNEQFF. CDR3 coding DNA: TGCAGCGTAGAAGGACAGGGAAACTACAATGAGCAGTTCTTC.

This chain links TRBV27 with TRBJ1-2; 8 bases match TRBD1. V dropped 5 bases and J dropped 2; count of bases not matched to a gene: 10. Germline values: CDR1 MNHEY, CDR2 SMNVEV (reference sequence). This CDR3 has 16 amino acids. CDR3 protein: CASSPRGQGVNYGYTF. As DNA, the CDR3 is TGTGCCAGCAGTCCAAGAGGACAGGGAGTGAACTATGGCTACACCTTC.

This clone appeared once. DNA for the CDR3: TGTGCCAGCAGCTTAGGGAGTGACAGCGCACAAGAGACCCAGTACTTC. Translation: CASSLGSDSAQETQYF. The genes are TRBV13 and TRBJ2-5; possible D gene TRBD1, 5 bases. This CDR3 spans 16 amino acids. V was pared by 0 bases and J by 2 bases, with 13 bases between. Germline V gives CDR1 PRHDT, CDR2 FYEKMQ (reference sequence).

The CDR3 reads CASSWGGSNYGYTF. The CDR3 DNA sequence: TGTGCCAGCAGCTGGGGGGGCTCTAACTATGGCTACACCTTC. This chain links TRBV5-6 with TRBJ1-2, with TRBD1 as a possible D gene (6 bases). Germline V CDR1 and CDR2: SGHDT, YYEEEE. This CDR3 is built from 14 residues. The ends were cut back, 3 bases at V and 0 bases at J, with 9 bases in the middle.

Comments on this clone: A much larger clone differs from this one at a single base, so this may be a read error. This chain links TRBV30 with TRBJ2-7; possible D gene TRBD1, 6 bases. This CDR3 is built from 14 residues. Looked up from germline, CDR1 is GTSNPN and CDR2 is SVGIG (reference sequence). V lost 0 bases to trimming and J lost 6 bases, with 15 bases between them. The CDR3 nucleotides read TGTGCCTGGAGTGTACAGTGGGCAGGGGCCGAGCAGTACTTC. Translated: CAWSVQWAGAEQYF.